This T cell receptor (beta chain) emerged from a study of blood T cell repertoires in COVID-19. Overall study context: Samples representing acute and convalescent COVID-19 were sourced from the United States, Italy and Spain. The cDNA or gDNA used as material had been derived from T cells, B-cell-depleted T cells, or PBMCs.

The J segment lost 1 base and the V segment lost 4 bases, leaving 11 bases of the junction unmatched. In germline, CDR1 is SGHDT, CDR2 YYEEEE. CDR3 length: 17 amino acids. In the original workflow: The assay estimated nucleated cells by amplifying reference gene primers. Produced via immunoSEQ multiplex PCR; TCRdb's table is partial and in-frame only. The DNA gave D and trimming, while V, J and clone size come from that table. This table has fewer than 85,000 clones, approximately 80% appearing once. This rearrangement joins TRBV5-6 to TRBJ2-3; 8 nucleotides match TRBD2. The TCR originated in a woman aged 55-70 years with acute or convalescent COVID-19. What was sequenced was peripheral blood. Here the CDR3 DNA reads TGTGCCAGCAGCGGGGTGGGGCTAGCGGGTGGCACAGATACGCAGTATTTT. This codes for CASSGVGLAGGTDTQYF.